This TCR beta chain was sequenced in a study of T cell responses to AZD1222 COVID-19 vaccine. Study results and caveats: Spike-wide coverage was observed for vaccine-associated CD4 TCRs, with dominant responses at 160-218 and 743-854. Clonal diversity was possibly underestimated, and white British individuals and females predominated among donors. Repertoires were collected only later (after the peak T cell response had occurred). The breadth and depth of Spike-specific TCRs increased once two AZD1222 doses had been given.

The protocol was immunoSEQ multiplex PCR, while the TCRdb copy is restricted to in-frame clones and leaves out a portion. The sample includes some 96,000 clones, about 90% of them seen just once. Comment on this clone: What it recognizes is unknown.

The V end was cut by 3 bases, the J end by 4 bases, with 17 bases between. Germline CDR1 reads MGHRA; CDR2 reads YSYEKL. The CDR3 has 16 residues. This TCR derives from an adult who received the AZD1222 COVID-19 vaccine. This sample comprised peripheral blood, obtained 28 days after the second AZD1222 dose. The J gene is TRBJ2-3, the V gene TRBV4-1; a weak D match, TRBD1 (6 bases). DNA for the CDR3: TGCGCCAGCAGCCACCCCCAGGGGCAGACATCAGATACGCAGTATTTT. It yields the protein CASSHPQGQTSDTQYF.